This T cell receptor beta chain was recorded in a study of T cell responses to AZD1222 COVID-19 vaccine. The V and J ends lost 0 bases and 0 bases respectively, with 13 bases between them. Germline V gene lookup returns CDR1 SGHRS and CDR2 YFSETQ. This CDR3 is 17 amino acids long. About this clone itself: The antigen remains undetermined.

Repertoires were generated with immunoSEQ multiplex PCR, while TCRdb's copy carries only in-frame clones and drops some. Among 150,000 to 200,000 clones, 90% were seen once, and the ten largest hold about 1.6%. Overall study results and limits: Among the donors, most were white British and more were female, and clonal diversity was possibly underestimated. Sampled repertoires all dated from after the peak T cell response.

This sequence was found in an adult in good health. The sequenced sample was peripheral blood, obtained on day 0 of AZD1222 vaccination. This chain connects TRBV5-1 to TRBJ1-3; weak D call: TRBD1 (5 bases). DNA of the CDR3: TGCGCCAGCAGCTTGGCCCCAGGCGACAGCTCTGGAAACACCATATATTTT. Encoded protein: CASSLAPGDSSGNTIYF.